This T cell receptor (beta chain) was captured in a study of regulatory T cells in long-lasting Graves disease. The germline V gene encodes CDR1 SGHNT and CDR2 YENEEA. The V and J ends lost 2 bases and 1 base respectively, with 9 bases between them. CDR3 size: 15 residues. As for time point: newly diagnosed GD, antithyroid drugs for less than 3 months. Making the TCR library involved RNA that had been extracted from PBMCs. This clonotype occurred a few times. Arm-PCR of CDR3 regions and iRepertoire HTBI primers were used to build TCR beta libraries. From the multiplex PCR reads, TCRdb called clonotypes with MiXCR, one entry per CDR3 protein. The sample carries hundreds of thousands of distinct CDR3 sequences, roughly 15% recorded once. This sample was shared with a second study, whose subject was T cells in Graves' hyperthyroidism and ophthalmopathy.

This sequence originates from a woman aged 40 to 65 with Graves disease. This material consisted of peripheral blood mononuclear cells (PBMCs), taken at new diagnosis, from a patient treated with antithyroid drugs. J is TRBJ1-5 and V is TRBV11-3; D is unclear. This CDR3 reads CASSLWDISNQPQHF. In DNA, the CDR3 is TGTGCCAGCAGCTTATGGGATATAAGCAATCAGCCCCAGCATTTT.